This T cell receptor beta chain was documented in a study of T cells in Graves' hyperthyroidism and ophthalmopathy. Findings of the study overall: Blood samples included most of the expanded thyroid clonotypes exceeding 0.001. Ophthalmopathy and stable hyperthyroidism were told apart by a 13 V-J model.

This clonotype was seen once. The target antigen is unknown. An end of the junction differs from the germline gene, which may be a read error. Germline CDR1 reads LNHDA; CDR2 reads SQIVND (reference sequence). CDR3 size: 15 residues. Amplified TCR beta CDR3 regions derived from RNA transcripts. Researchers ran a first-round RT-PCR on the TCR CDR3 using the HTBI primer set. TCRdb fed the multiplex PCR reads into MiXCR, producing one record per CDR3 protein. This table has more than 300,000 distinct CDR3 sequences, about 18% appearing once. The receptor was derived from a woman between 25 and 40 years old with Graves' hyperthyroidism that later progressed to Graves' ophthalmopathy. This sequence joins TRBV19 and TRBJ1-5, with D perhaps TRBD1 (5 bases). Sequencing was performed on blood. CDR3 in DNA: TGTGCCAGTAGTATTACAGGACTAAGCAATCAGCCCCGGCATTTT. Protein product: CASSITGLSNQPRHF.